This T cell receptor (beta chain) was observed in a study of OX40 agonist ivuxolimab in advanced cancers. Overall study: The patients' treatment was ivuxolimab, an agonistic anti-OX40 (CD134) antibody.

Clones were read by immunoSEQ multiplex PCR, and TCRdb kept only the in-frame ones, dropping some. The repertoire holds about 72,000 clones, with around 85% as singletons. Germline V gene data show CDR1 as SGHVS and CDR2 as FQNEAQ. This CDR3 is 16 amino acids long. V lost 2 bases to trimming and J lost 4 bases, with 15 bases between them. The sampling schedule covered blood at baseline, cycle 4 day 1, and cycle 7 day 1. The chain joins TRBV7-8 to TRBJ2-1; D is uncertain. Sequencing was performed on CD4+ or CD8+ T cells sorted from blood, taken in a trial of the OX40 agonist ivuxolimab. The sequence was obtained from an adult with an advanced solid tumor such as melanoma, head and neck, liver or kidney cancer. The CDR3, as DNA: TGTGCCAGCAGCTTATTACCCGCAACCCTATACAATGAGCAGTTCTTC. Translated: CASSLLPATLYNEQFF.